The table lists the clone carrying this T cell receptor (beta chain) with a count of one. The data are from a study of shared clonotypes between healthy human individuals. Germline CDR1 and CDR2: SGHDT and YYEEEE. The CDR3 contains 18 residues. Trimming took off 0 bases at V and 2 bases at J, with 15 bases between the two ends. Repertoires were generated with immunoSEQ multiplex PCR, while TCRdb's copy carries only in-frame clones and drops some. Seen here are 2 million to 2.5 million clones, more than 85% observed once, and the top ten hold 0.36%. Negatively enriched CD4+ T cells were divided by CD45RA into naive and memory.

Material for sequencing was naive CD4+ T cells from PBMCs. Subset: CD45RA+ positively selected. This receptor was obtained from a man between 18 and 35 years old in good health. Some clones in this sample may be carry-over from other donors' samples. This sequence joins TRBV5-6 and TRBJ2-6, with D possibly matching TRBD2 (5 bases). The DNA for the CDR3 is TGTGCCAGCAGCTTGGAAGGAGGTTGGGTGGCTGGGGCCAACGTCCTGACTTTC. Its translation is CASSLEGGWVAGANVLTF.